This entry lists 19 T cell receptor beta chains sequenced from one sample in a study of response to subunit inactivated influenza vaccine. TCRdb used MiXCR to reprocess the RT-PCR reads, holding one entry per CDR3 protein. The sample consists of about 540,000 distinct CDR3 sequences, 14% of them appearing once. The sequencing used PBMCs from blood, collected 12 days after vaccination. These receptors all come from a man aged 45-60 years who received an inactivated influenza vaccine.

This clonotype came up a few times. The chain employs TRBV10-3 and TRBJ2-1; TRBD2 matches at 14 bases. The germline V gene has CDR1 ENHRY and CDR2 SYGVKD. Germline trimming cut 3 bases from V and 7 bases from J; bases unmatched to any gene: 5. CDR3 length equals 16 residues. The CDR3, as DNA: TGTGCCATCAGTGACACGACTAGCGGGAGGGCAAATGAGCAGTTCTTC. Its protein product is CAISDTTSGRANEQFF.

The table lists this clonotype with many counts. The rearrangement joins TRBV9 to TRBJ2-7, with TRBD2 as a possible D gene (6 bases). Looked up from germline, CDR1 is SGDLS and CDR2 is YYNGEE. V lost 4 bases, J lost 4 bases, and 18 bases lay in between. CDR3 length: 15 amino acids. The CDR3 loop reads CASSSTFRREYEQYF. The CDR3 DNA follows: TGTGCCAGCAGCTCAACTTTCAGGAGGGAGTACGAGCAGTACTTC. The full variable domain, its missing parts supplied by reference TRBV9 and TRBJ2-7, is DSGVTQTPKHLITATGQRVTLRCSPRSGDLSVYWYQQSLDQGLQFLIQYYNGEERAKGNILERFSAQQFPDLHSELNLSSLELGDSALYFCASSSTFRREYEQYFGPGTRLTVT.

The chain uses TRBV7-9 and TRBJ2-5; D is unresolved. The CDR3 consists of 12 residues. Trimming took 3 bases from V and 5 from J, leaving 7 bases between them. Germline loops: CDR1 SEHNR, CDR2 FQNEAQ (reference sequence). DNA of the CDR3: TGTGCCAGCAGCTTCGATTTTGAGACCCAGTACTTC. Translation: CASSFDFETQYF. Drawing the rest from reference TRBV7-9 and TRBJ2-5, the complete variable domain is DTGVSQNPRHKITKRGQNVTFRCDPISEHNRLYWYRQTLGQGPEFLTYFQNEAQLEKSRLLSDRFSAERPKGSFSTLEIQRTEQGDSAMYLCASSFDFETQYFGPGTRLLVL.

This clonotype was counted only a few times. The chain couples TRBV11-2 to TRBJ1-6; 9 bases line up with TRBD1. V shed 5 bases, J shed 2 bases, and the junction held 19 bases outside the gene matches. This CDR3 has 21 amino acids. Germline V lookup: CDR1 SGHAT, CDR2 FQNNGV. DNA of the CDR3: TGTGCCAGCAGCCCCTCGGGGACAGGGAGGTTGAAAGGGGCCTATAATTCACCCCTCCACTTT. The encoded protein is CASSPSGTGRLKGAYNSPLHF.

This chain uses TRBV24-1 with TRBJ2-5, with 9 bases fitting TRBD2. Losses at the gene ends were 6 bases for V and 2 bases for J; bases not matched to a gene: 6. The CDR3 contains 15 residues. CDR1 is KGHDR, CDR2 SFDVKD, per germline. The CDR3 nucleotides are TGTGCCACCAGTATCTTAGCGGGGGCTCAAGAGACCCAGTACTTC. This translates into CATSILAGAQETQYF.

The chain has TRBV24-1 and TRBJ2-5; 8 nucleotides line up with TRBD2. The junction had 11 bases not matched to a gene; V was cut back by 5 bases and J by 4 bases. The germline V gene encodes CDR1 KGHDR and CDR2 SFDVKD. The CDR3 contains 16 residues. The CDR3 sequence is CATSVGAGREGETQYF. The DNA for the CDR3 is TGTGCCACCAGTGTAGGTGCCGGGAGGGAAGGAGAGACCCAGTACTTC.

This clonotype was found once. The chain couples TRBV5-1 to TRBJ2-5; TRBD2 agrees at 11 bases. V trimming: 4 bases; J trimming: 3 bases; junction bases outside the gene matches: 5. Germline V gene lookup returns CDR1 SGHRS and CDR2 YFSETQ. The CDR3 spans 15 residues. The CDR3 bases are TGCGCCAGCAGCATAGCGGGAGGGCGAGAAGAGACCCAGTACTTC. This sequence encodes CASSIAGGREETQYF.

This clonotype has only a few counts. The CDR3 nucleotides read TGTGCCAGCAGTGATAAGGGCCGGAACACTGAAGCTTTCTTT. It is translated as CASSDKGRNTEAFF. The rearrangement uses TRBV6-1 and TRBJ1-1, with D unclear. Trimming left V 3 bases short and J 1 base short, with 9 bases between. CDR1 MNHNS and CDR2 SASEGT come from the germline V gene. This CDR3 spans 14 amino acids.

The V and J genes are TRBV6-2 or TRBV6-3 and TRBJ1-1; a possible D gene is TRBD1 (5 bases). Germline values: CDR1 MNHEY, CDR2 SVGEGT. Trimming took 2 bases from V and 1 from J, leaving 11 bases between them. The CDR3 extends over 15 amino acids. The CDR3 sequence is CASSYRGLKNTEAFF. The CDR3 DNA sequence: TGTGCCAGCAGTTACAGGGGACTGAAGAACACTGAAGCTTTCTTT.

This clonotype showed up just a few times. The chain couples TRBV5-1 to TRBJ2-1; 11 bases are shared with TRBD1. V lost 4 bases and J lost 9; bases outside the gene matches: 6. CDR3 length equals 14 residues. Germline V gives CDR1 SGHRS, CDR2 YFSETQ. CDR3 region: CASSPGTGGIEQFF. CDR3 nucleotides: TGCGCCAGCAGCCCAGGGACAGGGGGGATTGAGCAGTTCTTC.

This clonotype has just a few counts. V gene TRBV16 combines with J gene TRBJ1-2, with TRBD1 as a possible D gene (5 bases). This CDR3 contains 12 residues. The ends were cut back, 4 bases at V and 8 bases at J, with 11 bases in the middle. Germline lookup yields CDR1 KGHSY and CDR2 FQNENV. CDR3 protein: CASSPDSGGYTF. The CDR3 bases are TGTGCCAGCAGCCCCGACAGTGGCGGCTACACCTTC.

There are many counts of this clonotype. In nucleotides, the CDR3 is TGTGCCAGCAGTCCTTTAGGGGCCTACCAGCCCCAGCATTTT. Translating it yields CASSPLGAYQPQHF. The chain recombines TRBV27 with TRBJ1-5; D may be TRBD1 (5 bases). This CDR3 region has 14 residues. V lost 5 bases and J lost 7, with 15 bases in between. Germline V gene lookup returns CDR1 MNHEY and CDR2 SMNVEV (reference sequence).

This clonotype was seen at least ten times. The chain recombines TRBV6-1 with TRBJ2-3; TRBD2 matches 11 bases. CDR3 length equals 15 residues. Germline V gives CDR1 MNHNS, CDR2 SASEGT. V shed 8 bases and J 6 bases; nucleotides not matched to a gene: 10. The DNA for the CDR3 is TGTGCCAGCTATAGATCCGGGACTAGCGGTGATACGCAGTATTTT. It is translated as CASYRSGTSGDTQYF.

This clonotype was counted between two and nine times. CDR3 nucleotides: TGTGCCAGCAGCTTAGCGAGCAGGGTCCATGAGCAGTTCTTC. Amino acid sequence: CASSLASRVHEQFF. This chain joins TRBV7-2 and TRBJ2-1, with a tentative D call TRBD1 (5 bases). Germline CDR1 and CDR2: SGHTA and FQGNSA. There are 14 residues in the CDR3. Trimming removed 0 bases at V and 8 bases at J, with 11 bases between.

This chain connects TRBV12-3 or TRBV12-4 to TRBJ1-6; a possible D gene is TRBD1 (5 bases). V was trimmed by 4 bases and J by 10 bases, leaving 8 bases between them. The CDR3 spans 12 residues. The CDR3 spells CASSSGHSPLHF. The CDR3 DNA follows: TGTGCCAGCAGTTCAGGGCACTCACCCCTCCACTTT.

The rearrangement links TRBV6-1 to TRBJ2-7, with TRBD2 matching over 11 bases. The length of the CDR3 is 14 residues. Looked up from germline, CDR1 is MNHNS and CDR2 is SASEGT. J lost 6 bases, V lost 5 bases, and 6 bases had no gene match. CDR3 bases: TGTGCCAGCAGTCAACTAGCGGGAGCTCGCGAGCAGTACTTC. Encoded protein: CASSQLAGAREQYF.

The chain has TRBV11-2 and TRBJ1-6; D gene uncertain. Germline V gene lookup returns CDR1 SGHAT and CDR2 FQNNGV. V was cut by 3 bases and J by 10 bases, with 10 bases left in between. CDR3 size: 13 residues. The DNA for the CDR3 is TGTGCCAGCAGCTTCCAGCTGGCCTCACCCCTCCACTTT. Translation gives CASSFQLASPLHF.

The chain uses TRBV19 and TRBJ1-6; tentative D call: TRBD1 (5 bases). The ends were cut back, 9 bases at V and 14 bases at J, with 17 bases in the middle. CDR1 and CDR2 from the germline V gene are LNHDA and SQIVND (reference sequence). The CDR3 totals 12 residues. This CDR3 is CASGGGVYSLHF. As DNA, the CDR3 is TGTGCCAGCGGCGGAGGGGTTTACTCCCTCCACTTT.

This clonotype was counted ten times or more. The chain links TRBV29-1 to TRBJ2-6; D remains ambiguous. This CDR3 spans 15 amino acids. Germline CDR1 reads SQVTM; CDR2 reads ANQGSEA. V was clipped by 4 bases and J by 0 bases, with 10 bases between them. The CDR3 region is CSVVGVVSGANVLTF. For the CDR3, the DNA is TGCAGCGTTGTTGGGGTAGTCTCTGGGGCCAACGTCCTGACTTTC. Based on the CDR3 plus reference TRBV29-1 and TRBJ2-6, the full variable domain is SAVISQKPSRDICQRGTSLTIQCQVDSQVTMMFWYRQQPGQSLTLIATANQGSEATYESGFVIDKFPISRPNLTFSTLTVSNMSPEDSSIYLCSVVGVVSGANVLTFGAGSRLTVL.